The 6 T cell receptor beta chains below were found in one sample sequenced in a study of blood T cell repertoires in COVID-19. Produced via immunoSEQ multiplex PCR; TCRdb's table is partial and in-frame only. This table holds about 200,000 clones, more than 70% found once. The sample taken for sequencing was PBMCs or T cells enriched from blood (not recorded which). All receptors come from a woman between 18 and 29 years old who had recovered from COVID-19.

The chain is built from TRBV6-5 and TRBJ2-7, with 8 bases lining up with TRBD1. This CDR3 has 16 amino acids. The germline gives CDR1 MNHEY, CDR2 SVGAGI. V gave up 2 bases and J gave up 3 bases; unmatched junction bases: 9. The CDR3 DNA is TGTGCCAGCAGTTACAGGCCGGGACAGGTTGGCTACGAGCAGTACTTC. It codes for CASSYRPGQVGYEQYF.

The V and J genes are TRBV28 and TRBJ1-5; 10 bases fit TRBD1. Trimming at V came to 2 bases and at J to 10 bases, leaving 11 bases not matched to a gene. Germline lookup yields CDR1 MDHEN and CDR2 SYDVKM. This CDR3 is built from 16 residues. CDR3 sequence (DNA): TGTGCCAGCAGTTTAGGGTCGGGACAGGGGAAATATCCCCAGCATTTT. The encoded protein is CASSLGSGQGKYPQHF.

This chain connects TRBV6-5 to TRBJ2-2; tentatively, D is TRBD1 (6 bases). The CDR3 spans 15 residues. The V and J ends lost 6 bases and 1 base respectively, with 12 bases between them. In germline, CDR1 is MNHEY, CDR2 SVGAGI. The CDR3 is CASRPDSVNTGELFF. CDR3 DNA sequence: TGTGCCAGCAGACCGGACAGTGTGAACACCGGGGAGCTGTTTTTT.

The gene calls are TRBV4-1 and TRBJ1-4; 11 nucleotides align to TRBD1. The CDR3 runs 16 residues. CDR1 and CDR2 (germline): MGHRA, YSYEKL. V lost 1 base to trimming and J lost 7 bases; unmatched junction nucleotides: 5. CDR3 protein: CASSQAGGTGGEKLFF. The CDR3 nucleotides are TGCGCCAGCAGCCAAGCAGGCGGGACAGGGGGTGAAAAACTGTTTTTT.

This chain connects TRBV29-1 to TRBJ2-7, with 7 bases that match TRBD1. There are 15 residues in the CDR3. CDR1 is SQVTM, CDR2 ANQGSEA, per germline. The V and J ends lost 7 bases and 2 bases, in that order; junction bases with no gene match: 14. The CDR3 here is CSAQTGTGVTYEQYF. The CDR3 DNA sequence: TGCAGCGCCCAAACGGGTACAGGGGTAACCTACGAGCAGTACTTC.

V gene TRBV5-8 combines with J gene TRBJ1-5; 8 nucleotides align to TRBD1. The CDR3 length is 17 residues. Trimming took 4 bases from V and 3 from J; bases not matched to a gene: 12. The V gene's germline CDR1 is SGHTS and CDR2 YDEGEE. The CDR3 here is CASSGGTGLNHNQPQHF. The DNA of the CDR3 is TGTGCCAGCAGCGGGGGGACAGGTTTAAACCACAATCAGCCCCAGCATTTT. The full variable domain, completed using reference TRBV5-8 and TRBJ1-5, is EAGVTQSPTHLIKTRGQQATLRCSPISGHTSVYWYQQALGLGLQFLLWYDEGEERNRGNFPPRFSGRQFPNYSSELNVNALELEDSALYLCASSGGTGLNHNQPQHFGDGTRLSIL.